Listed below are T cell receptor beta chains from one sample, sequenced in a study of human T cells and chemical hapten exposure. TCRdb reprocessed the RACE reads with MiXCR, giving one entry per CDR3 protein. The table includes around 150,000 distinct CDR3 sequences, around 13% detected once. Sequencing was performed on whole blood, taken in connection with sensitization to the hapten diphenylcyclopropenone (DPC). The receptor set was obtained from a woman in her twenties or thirties with alopecia areata. Some clones in this sample may be carry-over from other donors' samples. CDR3s include the opening cysteine and the closing phenylalanine or tryptophan. The D gene is left open where the match is weak. Expanded clones get a size class; other rows say once, few or many, or leave the size out.

V	J	size	D	DNA	CDR3
TRBV7-3	TRBJ2-4	NA	TRBD2	TGTGCCAGCAGCTTTTCTCCGGGACTACGGTACTTC	CASSFSPGLRYF
TRBV2	TRBJ2-5	many	TRBD1	TGTGCCAGCCGTGCGGGACAGGCCCAAGAGACCCAGTACTTC	CASRAGQAQETQYF
TRBV5-1	TRBJ2-3	few	TRBD2	TGCGCCAGCCGCCGACTAGCGGGGAGCACAGATACGCAGTATTTT	CASRRLAGSTDTQYF
TRBV6-1	TRBJ1-5	NA	TRBD1	TGTGCCAGCAGTGACTCATCGACAGGGTTTAGCAATCAGCCCCAGCATTTT	CASSDSSTGFSNQPQHF
TRBV4-3	TRBJ1-3	few	NA	TGCGCCAGCAGCCAAGACGCAGGGGATGGCCGAAACACCATATATTTT	CASSQDAGDGRNTIYF
TRBV6-2/TRBV6-3	TRBJ1-2	few	TRBD1	TGTGCCAGCAGTTACTCGACAGGGGATGACTATGGCTACACCTTC	CASSYSTGDDYGYTF
TRBV20-1	TRBJ2-7	NA	NA	TGCAGTGCTAGAGATATCCCCCCCTTCGAGCAGTACTTC	CSARDIPPFEQYF
TRBV28	TRBJ2-1	NA	TRBD1	TGTGCCAGCAGCCCGGGACAGGGGATCTACAATGAGCAGTTCTTC	CASSPGQGIYNEQFF
TRBV5-1	TRBJ2-7	few	NA	TGCGCCAGCAGCTTGGCAACCGGACACTCCATCCCCTACGAGCAGTACTTC	CASSLATGHSIPYEQYF
TRBV7-8	TRBJ2-3	few	TRBD2	TGTGCCAGCAGCTTAGGGATACTAGCGGGGGCCACAGATACGCAGTATTTT	CASSLGILAGATDTQYF
TRBV3-1	TRBJ2-7	NA	TRBD2	TGTGCCAGCAGCCTGGGACTAGCGGGGGGTTCCTACGAGCAGTACTTC	CASSLGLAGGSYEQYF
TRBV28	TRBJ2-7	many	NA	TGTGCCAGCAGCCCGGGACTCCACTACGAGCAGTACTTC	CASSPGLHYEQYF
TRBV27	TRBJ1-1	many	NA	TGTGCCAGCAGTTTTCGAGTTTTTGGGGTTTGGGGCGACAGCCCAAGCCTGAACACTGAAGCTTTCTTT	CASSFRVFGVWGDSPSLNTEAFF
TRBV10-3	TRBJ2-3	few	NA	TGTGCCATCAGTGAGCGTAGCACAGATACGCAGTATTTT	CAISERSTDTQYF
TRBV9	TRBJ2-3	few	TRBD1	TGTGCCAGCAGCGTAGCACAGGGGTTCACAGATACGCAGTATTTT	CASSVAQGFTDTQYF
TRBV7-6	TRBJ2-1	few	TRBD2	TGTGCCAGCAGCTTAGAGTACCGACTAGCGGGGGAGACAAATGAGCAGTTCTTC	CASSLEYRLAGETNEQFF
TRBV5-1	TRBJ2-3	few	NA	TGCGCCAGCAGCCGGACAGCCACAGATACGCAGTATTTT	CASSRTATDTQYF
TRBV11-1	TRBJ2-2	few	NA	TGTGCCAGCAGCTTAGAACCGATCGAGGGGGAGCTGTTTTTT	CASSLEPIEGELFF
TRBV28	TRBJ1-2	few	NA	TGTGCCAGCAATGGGCCCCGCTATGGCTACACCTTC	CASNGPRYGYTF
TRBV4-1	TRBJ1-1	NA	NA	TGCGCCAGCAGCCAAGATTTGGTTCGGCTAAACACTGAAGCTTTCTTT	CASSQDLVRLNTEAFF
TRBV7-6	TRBJ2-1	NA	TRBD2	TGTGCCAGCAGCCCCACTCCGGGTAGCGGGATGGGAAGCCCCAATGAGCAGTTCTTC	CASSPTPGSGMGSPNEQFF
TRBV12-3/TRBV12-4	TRBJ2-7	many	TRBD2	TGTGCCAGCAGCTGGAGCGGGAACGAGCAGTACTTC	CASSWSGNEQYF
TRBV11-2	TRBJ1-2	few	TRBD1	TGTGCCAGCAGCTATGGACAGGGGGCGTCTAGGGGCTACACCTTC	CASSYGQGASRGYTF
TRBV5-4	TRBJ1-2	many	TRBD1	TGTGCCAGCAGCGCGGACAGGGAGACTGGCTACACCTTC	CASSADRETGYTF
TRBV11-2	TRBJ1-1	NA	NA	TGTGCCAGCAGCCCCACAACCTACACTGAAGCTTTCTTT	CASSPTTYTEAFF
TRBV4-2	TRBJ2-7	NA	NA	TGTGCCAGCAGCCAAAACCTCCCGGGACATACTATCGAGCAGTACTTC	CASSQNLPGHTIEQYF
TRBV11-2	TRBJ1-1	few	TRBD1	TGTGCCAGCAGCTTGAACCCCTCAGGGGGCACTGAAGCTTTCTTT	CASSLNPSGGTEAFF
TRBV11-2	TRBJ2-1	NA	NA	TGTGCCAGCAGCTTACTTGGGGGTTACGATGAGCAGTTCTTC	CASSLLGGYDEQFF
TRBV13	TRBJ2-2	NA	NA	TGTGCCAGCAGCTTAGACAGCGGAAGGGCCGGGGAGCTGTTTTTT	CASSLDSGRAGELFF
TRBV6-6	TRBJ1-5	NA	NA	TGTGCCAGCAGCACAATTGGACAGCCCCAGCATTTT	CASSTIGQPQHF
TRBV30	TRBJ2-5	few	TRBD1	TGTGCCTGGAGTGCCGTGGGACAGGGGTTCGAAAAAGAGACCCAGTACTTC	CAWSAVGQGFEKETQYF
TRBV4-3	TRBJ2-2	NA	NA	TGCGCCAGCAGCCAAGGCAGGGGCGTTACCGGGGAGCTGTTTTTT	CASSQGRGVTGELFF
TRBV3-1	TRBJ1-1	NA	NA	TGTGCCAGCAGCTACAAGCATGGGGTCACTGAAGCTTTCTTT	CASSYKHGVTEAFF
TRBV29-1	TRBJ2-3	once	TRBD2	TGCAGCGCTAGCGGGGGGGCCCTTTCACCAGATACGCAGTATTTT	CSASGGALSPDTQYF
TRBV6-2/TRBV6-3	TRBJ2-2	NA	NA	TGTGCCAGCAGTAAAACAGTAACGAACACCGGGGAGCTGTTTTTT	CASSKTVTNTGELFF
TRBV9	TRBJ2-7	NA	TRBD1	TGTGCCAGCAGCGCGGGGCAGGGGGCCAACGAGCAGTACTTC	CASSAGQGANEQYF
TRBV12-3/TRBV12-4	TRBJ1-5	NA	NA	TGTGCCAGTCGAGAACAGGGTTGGAATCAGCCCCAGCATTTT	CASREQGWNQPQHF
TRBV5-1	TRBJ2-3	few	TRBD2	TGCGCCAGCAGCTTTAGCGGGGGGGCCTCAGATACGCAGTATTTT	CASSFSGGASDTQYF
TRBV5-1	TRBJ2-1	NA	NA	TGCGCCAGCAGCCTGACAGGTTACCTCTCTGGGGAGCAGTTCTTC	CASSLTGYLSGEQFF
TRBV4-3	TRBJ1-5	many	TRBD1	TGCGCCAGCAGCCAAGATTACCCAGGGGGAGCTAATGGCAATCAGCCCCAGCATTTT	CASSQDYPGGANGNQPQHF
TRBV19	TRBJ1-2	many	NA	TGTGCCAGTAGTATTGTGGGCTATGGCTACACCTTC	CASSIVGYGYTF
TRBV29-1	TRBJ2-7	few	NA	TGCAGCCTACGAGAGGGGATATACAGCTACGAGCAGTACTTC	CSLREGIYSYEQYF
TRBV7-2	TRBJ2-5	few	TRBD2	TGTGCCAGCAGCCCTCGAAGCGGGGGGGCCAGGCAGACCCAGTACTTC	CASSPRSGGARQTQYF
TRBV28	TRBJ2-3	NA	TRBD2	TGTGCCAGCACGGAGGGAGGGCAGGTTGATACGCAGTATTTT	CASTEGGQVDTQYF
TRBV14	TRBJ1-1	NA	NA	TGTGCCAGCAGCCAGAATCGGGACTACATGAACACTGAAGCTTTCTTT	CASSQNRDYMNTEAFF
TRBV2	TRBJ2-3	NA	TRBD2	TGTGCCAGCACCCTCGGAGCGGGAGGGCCCGCAGATACGCAGTATTTT	CASTLGAGGPADTQYF
TRBV11-2	TRBJ2-1	NA	NA	TGTGCCAGCAGCTTCTACAGCTACAATGAGCAGTTCTTC	CASSFYSYNEQFF
TRBV6-1	TRBJ2-3	few	TRBD2	TGTGCCAGCAGACGACTAGCGGGAGGAGAAGATACGCAGTATTTT	CASRRLAGGEDTQYF
TRBV27	TRBJ2-1	few	NA	TGTGCCAGCAGGCCCTTATATAGGTCGCGGAGCTCCTACAATGAGCAGTTCTTC	CASRPLYRSRSSYNEQFF
TRBV25-1	TRBJ2-7	many	NA	TGTGCCACTACGCGGTCTTCGGCTGGCTCCTACGAGCAGTACTTC	CATTRSSAGSYEQYF
TRBV7-2	TRBJ2-7	many	NA	TGTGCCAGCAGCTTAGGTCAGGGTAGGACCCACGAGCAGTACTTC	CASSLGQGRTHEQYF
TRBV11-2	TRBJ2-5	many	NA	TGTGCCAGCAGCCCCGACCCCCCAGAGACCCAGTACTTC	CASSPDPPETQYF